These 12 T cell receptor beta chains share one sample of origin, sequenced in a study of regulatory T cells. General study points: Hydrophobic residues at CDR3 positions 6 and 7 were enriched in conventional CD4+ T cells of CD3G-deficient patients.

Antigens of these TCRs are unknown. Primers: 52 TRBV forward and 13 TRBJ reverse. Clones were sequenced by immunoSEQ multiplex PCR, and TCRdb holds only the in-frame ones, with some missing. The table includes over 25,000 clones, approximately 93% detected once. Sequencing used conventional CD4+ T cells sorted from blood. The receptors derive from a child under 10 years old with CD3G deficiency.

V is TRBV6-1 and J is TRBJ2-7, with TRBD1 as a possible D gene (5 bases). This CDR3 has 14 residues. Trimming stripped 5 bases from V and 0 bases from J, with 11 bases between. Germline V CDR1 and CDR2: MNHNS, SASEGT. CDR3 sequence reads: CASSRRQSSYEQYF. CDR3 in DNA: TGTGCCAGCAGTAGAAGACAGAGCTCCTACGAGCAGTACTTC.

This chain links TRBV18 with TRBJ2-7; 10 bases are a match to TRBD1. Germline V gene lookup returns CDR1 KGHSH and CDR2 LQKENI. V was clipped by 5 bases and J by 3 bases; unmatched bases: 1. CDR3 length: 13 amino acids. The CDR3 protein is CASSRDRGYEQYF. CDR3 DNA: TGTGCCAGCTCAAGGGACAGGGGCTACGAGCAGTACTTC.

Here the CDR3 reads CASSVWLNTEAFF. The CDR3 DNA sequence: TGTGCCAGCAGTGTTTGGCTGAACACTGAAGCTTTCTTT. This rearrangement joins TRBV6-1 to TRBJ1-1; D gene ambiguous. The germline CDR1 and CDR2 sequences are MNHNS and SASEGT. The CDR3 has 13 amino acids. V was pared by 4 bases and J by 0 bases, with 6 bases between.

CDR3 region: CASMRSDRLNTEAFF. In DNA form, the CDR3 reads TGTGCCAGTATGCGAAGTGACAGGTTGAACACTGAAGCTTTCTTT. The gene calls are TRBV28 and TRBJ1-1, with D possibly TRBD1 on 6 matching bases. CDR1 is MDHEN, CDR2 SYDVKM, per germline. The CDR3 extends over 15 amino acids. V lost 9 bases and J lost 0, with 17 bases in between.

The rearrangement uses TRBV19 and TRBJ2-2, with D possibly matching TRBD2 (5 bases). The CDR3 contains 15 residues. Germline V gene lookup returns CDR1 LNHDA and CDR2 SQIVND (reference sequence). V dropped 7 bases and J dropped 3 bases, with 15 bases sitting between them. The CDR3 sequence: CASKRVASDTGELFF. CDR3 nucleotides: TGTGCCAGTAAGAGGGTGGCCTCTGACACCGGGGAGCTGTTTTTT.

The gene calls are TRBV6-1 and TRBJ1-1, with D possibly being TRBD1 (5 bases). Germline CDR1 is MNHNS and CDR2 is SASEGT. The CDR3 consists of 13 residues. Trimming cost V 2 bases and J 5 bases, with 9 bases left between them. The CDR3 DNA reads TGTGCCAGCAGTGAACGGACACTTACTGAAGCTTTCTTT. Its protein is CASSERTLTEAFF.

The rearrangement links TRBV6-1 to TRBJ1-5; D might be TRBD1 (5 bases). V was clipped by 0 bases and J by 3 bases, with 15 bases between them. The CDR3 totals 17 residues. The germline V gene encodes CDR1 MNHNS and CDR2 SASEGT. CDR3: CASSEAERDGYNQPQHF. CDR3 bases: TGTGCCAGCAGTGAAGCCGAGCGGGACGGCTACAATCAGCCCCAGCATTTT.

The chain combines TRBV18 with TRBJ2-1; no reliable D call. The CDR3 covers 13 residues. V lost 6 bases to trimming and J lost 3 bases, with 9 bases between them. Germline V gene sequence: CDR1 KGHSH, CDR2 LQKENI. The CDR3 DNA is TGTGCCAGCTCTCTGAACCTCTACAATGAGCAGTTCTTC. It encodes CASSLNLYNEQFF.

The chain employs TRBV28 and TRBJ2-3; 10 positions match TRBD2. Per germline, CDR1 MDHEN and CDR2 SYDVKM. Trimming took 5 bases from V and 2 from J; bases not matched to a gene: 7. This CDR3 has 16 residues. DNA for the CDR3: TGTGCCAGCAGTGGGAGCGGGAGGGAGGACACAGATACGCAGTATTTT. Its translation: CASSGSGREDTDTQYF.

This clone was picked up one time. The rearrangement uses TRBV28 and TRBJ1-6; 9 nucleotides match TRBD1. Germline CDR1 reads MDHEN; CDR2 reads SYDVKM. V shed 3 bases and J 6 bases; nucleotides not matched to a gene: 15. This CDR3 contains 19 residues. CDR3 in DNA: TGTGCCAGCAGTTTTTTACGTGGAGGACAGGGGCCCCTTAATTCACCCCTCCACTTT. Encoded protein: CASSFLRGGQGPLNSPLHF.

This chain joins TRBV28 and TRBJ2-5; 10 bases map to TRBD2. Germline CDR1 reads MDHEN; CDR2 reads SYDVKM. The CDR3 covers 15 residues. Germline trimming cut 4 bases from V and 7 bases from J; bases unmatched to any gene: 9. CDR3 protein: CASSSLAGGRGTQYF. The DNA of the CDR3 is TGTGCCAGCAGTTCGTTAGCGGGAGGCCGGGGGACCCAGTACTTC.

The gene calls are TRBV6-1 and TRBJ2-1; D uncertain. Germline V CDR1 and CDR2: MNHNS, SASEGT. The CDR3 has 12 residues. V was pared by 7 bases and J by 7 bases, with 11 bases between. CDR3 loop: CASNSLRNEQFF. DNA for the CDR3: TGTGCCAGCAACTCATTGCGGAATGAGCAGTTCTTC.